This T cell receptor (beta chain) was retrieved from a study of cytomegalovirus exposure and HLA in healthy donors. Comments on this clone: Germline and junction disagree at one end, which may indicate a read error.

The PCR had 60 Vbeta and 13 Jbeta primers. Assay used: immunoSEQ multiplex PCR; TCRdb lists only in-frame clones, some missing. The table shows around 170,000 clones, with around 77% occurring only once. Sequenced material: PBMCs. The clonotype was recovered from a man in his 60s in good health and CMV-seronegative.

For the CDR3, the DNA is TGTGCCAGCAGTTTATCGAGGCAGGGGTATTATGGCTACCCCTTC. Its translation is CASSLSRQGYYGYPF. The chain couples TRBV27 to TRBJ1-2; the D gene is possibly TRBD1 (6 bases). The CDR3 loop spans 15 amino acids. CDR1 MNHEY and CDR2 SMNVEV come from the germline V gene (reference sequence).